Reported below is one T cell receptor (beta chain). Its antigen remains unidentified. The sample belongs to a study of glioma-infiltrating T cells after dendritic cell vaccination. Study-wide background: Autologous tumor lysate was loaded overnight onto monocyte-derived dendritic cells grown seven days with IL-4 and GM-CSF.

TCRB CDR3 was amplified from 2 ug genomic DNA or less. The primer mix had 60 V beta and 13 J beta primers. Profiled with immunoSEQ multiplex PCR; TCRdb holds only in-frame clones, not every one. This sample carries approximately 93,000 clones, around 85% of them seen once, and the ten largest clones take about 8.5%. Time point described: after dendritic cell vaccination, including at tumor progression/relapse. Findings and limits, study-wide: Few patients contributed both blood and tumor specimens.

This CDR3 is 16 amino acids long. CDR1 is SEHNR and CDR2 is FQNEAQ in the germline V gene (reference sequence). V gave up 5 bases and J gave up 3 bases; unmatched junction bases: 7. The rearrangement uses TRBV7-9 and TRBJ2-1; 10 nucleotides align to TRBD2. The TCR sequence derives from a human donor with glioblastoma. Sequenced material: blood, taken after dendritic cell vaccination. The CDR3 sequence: CASSRALAGVYNEQFF. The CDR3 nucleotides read TGTGCCAGCAGCCGCGCCCTAGCGGGAGTCTACAATGAGCAGTTCTTC.